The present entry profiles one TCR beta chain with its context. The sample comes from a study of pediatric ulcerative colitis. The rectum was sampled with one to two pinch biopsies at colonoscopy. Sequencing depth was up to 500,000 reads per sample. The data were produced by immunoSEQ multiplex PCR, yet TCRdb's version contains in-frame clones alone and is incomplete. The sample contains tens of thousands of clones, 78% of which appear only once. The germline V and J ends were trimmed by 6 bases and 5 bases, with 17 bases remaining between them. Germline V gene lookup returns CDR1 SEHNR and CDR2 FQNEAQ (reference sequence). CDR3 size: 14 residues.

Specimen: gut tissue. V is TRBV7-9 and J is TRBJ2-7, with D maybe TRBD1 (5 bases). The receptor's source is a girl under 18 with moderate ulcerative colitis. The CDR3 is CASRSGHKFDEQYF. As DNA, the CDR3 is TGTGCCAGCAGATCCGGACATAAGTTCGACGAGCAGTACTTC.